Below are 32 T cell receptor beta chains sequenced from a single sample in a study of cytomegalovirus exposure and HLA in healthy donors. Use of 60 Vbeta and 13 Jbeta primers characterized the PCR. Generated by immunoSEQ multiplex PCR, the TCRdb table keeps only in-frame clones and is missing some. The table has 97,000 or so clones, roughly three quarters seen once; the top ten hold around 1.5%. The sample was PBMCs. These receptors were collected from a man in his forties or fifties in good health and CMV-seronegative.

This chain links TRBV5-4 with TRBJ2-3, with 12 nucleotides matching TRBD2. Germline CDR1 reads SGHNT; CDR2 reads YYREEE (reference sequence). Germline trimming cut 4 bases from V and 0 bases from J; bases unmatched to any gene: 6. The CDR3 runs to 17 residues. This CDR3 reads CASSPRTSGTSTDTQYF. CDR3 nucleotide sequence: TGTGCCAGCAGCCCGCGGACTAGCGGGACTAGCACAGATACGCAGTATTTT.

CDR3 sequence: CASRPVVTDTQYF. The CDR3 DNA reads as TGTGCCAGCAGGCCAGTGGTCACAGATACGCAGTATTTT. The rearrangement uses TRBV27 and TRBJ2-3; no clear D. The CDR3 spans 13 residues. Germline assignment: CDR1 MNHEY and CDR2 SMNVEV (reference sequence). V was clipped by 6 bases and J by 2 bases, with 9 bases between them.

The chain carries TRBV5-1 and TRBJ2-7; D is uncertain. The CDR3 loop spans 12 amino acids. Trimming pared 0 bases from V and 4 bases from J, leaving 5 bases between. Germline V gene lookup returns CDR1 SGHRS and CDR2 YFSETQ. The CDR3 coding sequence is TGCGCCAGCAGCTTGGACACGTACGAGCAGTACTTC. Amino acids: CASSLDTYEQYF.

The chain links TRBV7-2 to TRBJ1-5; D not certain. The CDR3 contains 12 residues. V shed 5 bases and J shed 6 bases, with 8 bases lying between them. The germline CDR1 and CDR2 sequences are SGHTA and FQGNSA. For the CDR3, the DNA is TGTGCCAGCAGCCTATTTCTTCAGCCCCAGCATTTT. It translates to CASSLFLQPQHF.

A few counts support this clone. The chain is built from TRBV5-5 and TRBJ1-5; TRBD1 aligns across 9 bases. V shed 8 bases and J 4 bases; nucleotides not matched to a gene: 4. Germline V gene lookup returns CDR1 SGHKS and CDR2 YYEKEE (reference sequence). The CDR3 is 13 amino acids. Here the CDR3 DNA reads TGTGCCAGTACAGGGGGCGTGAATCAGCCCCAGCATTTT. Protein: CASTGGVNQPQHF.

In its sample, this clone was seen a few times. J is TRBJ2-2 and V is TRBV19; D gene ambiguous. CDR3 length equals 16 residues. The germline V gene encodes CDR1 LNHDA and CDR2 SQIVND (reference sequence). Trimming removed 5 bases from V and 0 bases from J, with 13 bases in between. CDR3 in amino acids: CASSLRSDPNTGELFF. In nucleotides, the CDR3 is TGTGCCAGTAGTCTGAGGAGCGATCCGAACACCGGGGAGCTGTTTTTT. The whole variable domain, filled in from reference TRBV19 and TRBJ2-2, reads DGGITQSPKYLFRKEGQNVTLSCEQNLNHDAMYWYRQDPGQGLRLIYYSQIVNDFQKGDIAEGYSVSREKKESFPLTVTSAQKNPTAFYLCASSLRSDPNTGELFFGEGSRLTVL.

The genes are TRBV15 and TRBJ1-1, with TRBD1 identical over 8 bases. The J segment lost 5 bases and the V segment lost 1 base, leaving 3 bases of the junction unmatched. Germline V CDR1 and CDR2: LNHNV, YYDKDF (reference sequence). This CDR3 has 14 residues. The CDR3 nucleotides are TGTGCCACCAGCAGAGTACAGGGGGAAACTGAAGCTTTCTTT. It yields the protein CATSRVQGETEAFF. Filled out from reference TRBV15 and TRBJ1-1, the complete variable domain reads DAMVIQNPRYQVTQFGKPVTLSCSQTLNHNVMYWYQQKSSQAPKLLFHYYDKDFNNEADTPDNFQSRRPNTSFCFLDIRSPGLGDTAMYLCATSRVQGETEAFFGQGTRLTVV.

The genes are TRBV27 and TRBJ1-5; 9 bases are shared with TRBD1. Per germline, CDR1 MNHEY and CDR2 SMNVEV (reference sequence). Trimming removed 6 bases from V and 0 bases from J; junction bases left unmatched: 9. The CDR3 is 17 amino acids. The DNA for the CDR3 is TGTGCCAGCAGACGACAGGGGGTAGGGTATAGCAATCAGCCCCAGCATTTT. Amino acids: CASRRQGVGYSNQPQHF.

The DNA for the CDR3 is TGTGCCACCCGAACCCACGACAGGGCGGCAAGTCAGCCCCAGCATTTT. Protein: CATRTHDRAASQPQHF. This chain uses TRBV10-3 with TRBJ1-5; 7 nucleotides match TRBD1. The length of the CDR3 is 16 residues. CDR1 and CDR2 (germline): ENHRY, SYGVKD. Losses at the gene ends were 10 bases for V and 6 bases for J; bases not matched to a gene: 18.

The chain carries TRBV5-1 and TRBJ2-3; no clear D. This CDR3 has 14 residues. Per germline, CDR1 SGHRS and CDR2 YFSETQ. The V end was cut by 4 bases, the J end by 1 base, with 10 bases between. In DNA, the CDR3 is TGCGCCAGCAGCCCCAGTCTGGGCACAGATACGCAGTATTTT. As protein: CASSPSLGTDTQYF. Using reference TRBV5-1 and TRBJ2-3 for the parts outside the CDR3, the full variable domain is KAGVTQTPRYLIKTRGQQVTLSCSPISGHRSVSWYQQTPGQGLQFLFEYFSETQRNKGNFPGRFSGRQFSNSRSEMNVSTLELGDSALYLCASSPSLGTDTQYFGPGTRLTVL.

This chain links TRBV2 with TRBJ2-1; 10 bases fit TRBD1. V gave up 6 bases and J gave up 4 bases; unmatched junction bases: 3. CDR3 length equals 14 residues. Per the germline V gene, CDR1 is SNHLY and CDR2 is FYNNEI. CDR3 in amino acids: CASSGTGAYNEQFF. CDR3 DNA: TGTGCCAGCAGCGGGACAGGGGCTTACAATGAGCAGTTCTTC.

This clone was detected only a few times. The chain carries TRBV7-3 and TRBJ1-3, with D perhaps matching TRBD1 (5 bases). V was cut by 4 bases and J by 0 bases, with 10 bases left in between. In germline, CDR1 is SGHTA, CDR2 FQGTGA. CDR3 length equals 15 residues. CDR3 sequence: CASSWGGASGNTIYF. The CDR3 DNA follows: TGTGCCAGCAGCTGGGGTGGGGCCTCTGGAAACACCATATATTTT.

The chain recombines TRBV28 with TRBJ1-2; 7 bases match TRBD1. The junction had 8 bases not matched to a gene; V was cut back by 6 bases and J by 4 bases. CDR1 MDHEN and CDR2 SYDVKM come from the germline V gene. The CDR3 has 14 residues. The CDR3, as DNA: TGTGCCAGCAGCCGCCGACAGGGCCTCTATGGCTACACCTTC. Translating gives CASSRRQGLYGYTF.

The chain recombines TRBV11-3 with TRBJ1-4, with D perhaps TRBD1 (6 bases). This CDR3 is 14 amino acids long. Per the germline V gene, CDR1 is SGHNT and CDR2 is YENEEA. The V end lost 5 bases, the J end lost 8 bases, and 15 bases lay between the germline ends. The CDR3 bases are TGTGCCAGCAGCAGCAGGGGAAACGGAGAAAAACTGTTTTTT. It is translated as CASSSRGNGEKLFF.

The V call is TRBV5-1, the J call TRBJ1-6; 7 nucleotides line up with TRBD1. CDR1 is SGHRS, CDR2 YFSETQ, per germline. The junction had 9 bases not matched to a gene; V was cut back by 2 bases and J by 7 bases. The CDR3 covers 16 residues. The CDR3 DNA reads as TGCGCCAGCAGCTTAACAGGGGATCCTGGGAATTCACCCCTCCACTTT. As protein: CASSLTGDPGNSPLHF. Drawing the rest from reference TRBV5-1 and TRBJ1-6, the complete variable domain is KAGVTQTPRYLIKTRGQQVTLSCSPISGHRSVSWYQQTPGQGLQFLFEYFSETQRNKGNFPGRFSGRQFSNSRSEMNVSTLELGDSALYLCASSLTGDPGNSPLHFGNGTRLTVT.

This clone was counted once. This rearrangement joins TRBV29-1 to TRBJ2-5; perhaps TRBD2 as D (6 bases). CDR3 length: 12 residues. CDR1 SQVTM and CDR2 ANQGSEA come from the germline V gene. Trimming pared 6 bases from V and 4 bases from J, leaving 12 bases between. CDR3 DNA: TGCAGCGTCCGCCCCGGGGGAGAGACCCAGTACTTC. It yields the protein CSVRPGGETQYF.

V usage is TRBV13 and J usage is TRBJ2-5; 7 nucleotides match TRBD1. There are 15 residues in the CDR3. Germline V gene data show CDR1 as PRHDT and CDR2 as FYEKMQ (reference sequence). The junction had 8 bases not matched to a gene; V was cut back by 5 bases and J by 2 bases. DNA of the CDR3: TGTGCCAGCAGCACGCGTGACAGGGCGCAAGAGACCCAGTACTTC. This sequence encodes CASSTRDRAQETQYF.

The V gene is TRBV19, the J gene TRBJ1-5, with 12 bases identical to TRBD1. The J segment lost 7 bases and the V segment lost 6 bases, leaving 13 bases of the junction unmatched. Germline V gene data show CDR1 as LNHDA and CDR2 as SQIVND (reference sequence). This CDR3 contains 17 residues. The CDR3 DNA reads TGTGCCAGTAGAAAAAAAAGGAGGGACAGGGGGCCGCAGCCCCAGCATTTT. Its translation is CASRKKRRDRGPQPQHF.

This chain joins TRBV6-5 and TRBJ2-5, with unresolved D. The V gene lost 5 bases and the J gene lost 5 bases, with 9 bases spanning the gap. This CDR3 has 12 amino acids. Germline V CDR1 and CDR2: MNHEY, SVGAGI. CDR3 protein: CASSQVRETQYF. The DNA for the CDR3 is TGTGCCAGCAGTCAGGTTCGGGAGACCCAGTACTTC.

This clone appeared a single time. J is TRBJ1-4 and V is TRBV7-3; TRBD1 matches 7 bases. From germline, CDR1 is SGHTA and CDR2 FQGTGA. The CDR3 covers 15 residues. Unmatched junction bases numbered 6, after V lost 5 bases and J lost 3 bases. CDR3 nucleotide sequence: TGTGCCAGCAGCCTGCCGGGACAGCCTAATGAAAAACTGTTTTTT. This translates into CASSLPGQPNEKLFF.

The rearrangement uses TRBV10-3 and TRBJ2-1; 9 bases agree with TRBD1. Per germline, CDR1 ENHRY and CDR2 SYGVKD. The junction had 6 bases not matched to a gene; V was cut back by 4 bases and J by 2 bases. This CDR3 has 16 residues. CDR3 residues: CAISVGQGQTYNEQFF. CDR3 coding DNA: TGTGCCATCAGTGTCGGACAGGGGCAAACCTACAATGAGCAGTTCTTC.

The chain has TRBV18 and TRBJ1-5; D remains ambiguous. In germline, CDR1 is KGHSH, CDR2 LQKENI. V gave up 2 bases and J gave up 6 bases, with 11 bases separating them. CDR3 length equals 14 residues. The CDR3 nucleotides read TGTGCCAGCTCACCATACGAAGTCGGTCAGCCCCAGCATTTT. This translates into CASSPYEVGQPQHF.

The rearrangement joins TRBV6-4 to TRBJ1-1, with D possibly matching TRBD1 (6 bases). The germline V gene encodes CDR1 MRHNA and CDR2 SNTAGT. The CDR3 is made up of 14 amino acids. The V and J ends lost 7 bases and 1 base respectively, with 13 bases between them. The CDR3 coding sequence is TGTGCCAGCAAACCCCAGGGGTCGAACACTGAAGCTTTCTTT. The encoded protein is CASKPQGSNTEAFF.

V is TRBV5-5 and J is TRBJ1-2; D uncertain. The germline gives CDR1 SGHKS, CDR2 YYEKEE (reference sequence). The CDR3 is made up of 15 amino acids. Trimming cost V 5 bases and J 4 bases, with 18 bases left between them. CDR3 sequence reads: CASSPSGIGTYGYTF. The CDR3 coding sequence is TGTGCCAGCAGTCCAAGCGGGATCGGAACCTATGGCTACACCTTC.

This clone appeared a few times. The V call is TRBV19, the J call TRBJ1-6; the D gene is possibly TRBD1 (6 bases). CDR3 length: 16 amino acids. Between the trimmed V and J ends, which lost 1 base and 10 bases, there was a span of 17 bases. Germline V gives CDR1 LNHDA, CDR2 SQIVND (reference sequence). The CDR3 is CASSIAAGATRSPLHF. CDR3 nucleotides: TGTGCCAGTAGTATAGCTGCGGGGGCAACGCGCTCACCCCTCCACTTT.

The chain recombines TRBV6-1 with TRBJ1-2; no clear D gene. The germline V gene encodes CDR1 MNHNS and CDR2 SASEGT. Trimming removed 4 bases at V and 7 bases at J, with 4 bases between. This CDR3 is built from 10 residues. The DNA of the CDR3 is TGTGCCAGCAGTGTTCTTGGCTACACCTTC. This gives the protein CASSVLGYTF.

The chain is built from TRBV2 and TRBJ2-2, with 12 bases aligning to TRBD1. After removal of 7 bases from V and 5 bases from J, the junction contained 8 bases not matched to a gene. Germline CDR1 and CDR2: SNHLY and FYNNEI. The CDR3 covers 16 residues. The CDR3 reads CASIPPGQGATGELFF. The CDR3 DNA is TGTGCCAGCATCCCTCCGGGACAGGGGGCGACCGGGGAGCTGTTTTTT.

CDR3 sequence: CASSEGDRFGDQPQHF. DNA of the CDR3: TGTGCCAGCAGTGAGGGAGACAGGTTTGGGGATCAGCCCCAGCATTTT. V is TRBV2 and J is TRBJ1-5; possibly TRBD1 for D (6 bases). CDR1 SNHLY and CDR2 FYNNEI come from the germline V gene. V gave up 3 bases and J gave up 5 bases, with 17 bases separating them. This CDR3 comprises 16 residues.

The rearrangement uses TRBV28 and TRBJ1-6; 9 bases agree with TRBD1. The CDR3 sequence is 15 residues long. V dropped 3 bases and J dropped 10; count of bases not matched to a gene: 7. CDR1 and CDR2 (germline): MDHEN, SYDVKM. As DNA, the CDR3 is TGTGCCAGCAGTTTCCCGGGACAGGGTAAATCACCCCTCCACTTT. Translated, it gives CASSFPGQGKSPLHF.

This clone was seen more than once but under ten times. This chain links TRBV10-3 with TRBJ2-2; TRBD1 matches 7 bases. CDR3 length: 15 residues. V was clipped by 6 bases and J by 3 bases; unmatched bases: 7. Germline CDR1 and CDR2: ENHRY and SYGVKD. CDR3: CAISPTGSHTGELFF. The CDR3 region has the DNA TGTGCCATCAGCCCGACAGGGTCCCACACCGGGGAGCTGTTTTTT.

The CDR3 loop reads CASSSKSGGKQPQHF. In DNA, the CDR3 is TGTGCCAGCAGCTCAAAAAGCGGGGGGAAGCAGCCCCAGCATTTT. This chain connects TRBV7-2 to TRBJ1-5, with D maybe TRBD1 (5 bases). Germline CDR1 SGHTA, CDR2 FQGNSA. The CDR3 is 15 residues long. V was pared by 4 bases and J by 7 bases, with 17 bases between.

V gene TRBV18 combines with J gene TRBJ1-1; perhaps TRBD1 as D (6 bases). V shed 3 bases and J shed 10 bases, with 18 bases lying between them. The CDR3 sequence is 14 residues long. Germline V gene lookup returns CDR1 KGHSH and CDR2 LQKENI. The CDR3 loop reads CASSPSGRGVVAFF. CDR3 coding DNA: TGTGCCAGCTCACCTTCCGGCAGGGGCGTAGTAGCTTTCTTT.